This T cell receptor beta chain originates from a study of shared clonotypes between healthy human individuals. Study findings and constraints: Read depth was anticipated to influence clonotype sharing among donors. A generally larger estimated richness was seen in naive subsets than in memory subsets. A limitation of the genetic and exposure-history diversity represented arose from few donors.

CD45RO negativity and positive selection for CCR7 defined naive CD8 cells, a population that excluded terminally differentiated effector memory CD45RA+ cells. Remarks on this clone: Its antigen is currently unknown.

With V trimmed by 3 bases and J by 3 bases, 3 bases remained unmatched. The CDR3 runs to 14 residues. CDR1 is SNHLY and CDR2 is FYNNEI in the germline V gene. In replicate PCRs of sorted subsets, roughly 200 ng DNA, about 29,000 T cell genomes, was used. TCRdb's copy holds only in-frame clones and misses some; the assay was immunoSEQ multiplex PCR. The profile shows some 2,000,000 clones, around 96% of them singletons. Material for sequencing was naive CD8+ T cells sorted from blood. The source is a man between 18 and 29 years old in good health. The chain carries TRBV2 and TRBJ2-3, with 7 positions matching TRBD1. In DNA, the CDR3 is TGTGCCAGCAGTGATCCGGGACAGACAGATACGCAGTATTTT. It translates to CASSDPGQTDTQYF.